This T cell receptor (beta chain) was obtained from a study of blood T cell repertoires in COVID-19. Clones were sequenced by immunoSEQ multiplex PCR, and TCRdb holds only the in-frame ones, with some missing. The profile shows around 89,000 clones, approximately 89% of them singletons. V shed 9 bases, J shed 8 bases, and the junction held 12 bases outside the gene matches. The CDR3 is 13 residues long. CDR1 is MNHEY, CDR2 SVGAGI, per germline. This sequence joins TRBV6-5 and TRBJ1-2, with 7 bases that match TRBD1. This TCR came from a man in his sixties with acute or convalescent COVID-19. Sequencing was performed on peripheral blood. This chain's CDR3 is CASSRDSLYGYTF. CDR3 bases: TGTGCCAGTAGCAGGGACAGTCTTTACGGCTACACCTTC.